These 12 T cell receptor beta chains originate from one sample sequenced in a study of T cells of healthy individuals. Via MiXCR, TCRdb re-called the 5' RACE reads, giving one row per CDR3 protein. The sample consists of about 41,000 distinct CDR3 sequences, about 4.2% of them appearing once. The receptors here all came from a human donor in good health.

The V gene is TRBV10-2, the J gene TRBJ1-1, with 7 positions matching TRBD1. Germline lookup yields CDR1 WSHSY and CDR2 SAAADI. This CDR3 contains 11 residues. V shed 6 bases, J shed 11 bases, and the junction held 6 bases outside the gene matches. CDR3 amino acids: CASRDRISAFF. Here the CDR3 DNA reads TGCGCCAGCAGGGACAGGATCTCGGCTTTCTTT.

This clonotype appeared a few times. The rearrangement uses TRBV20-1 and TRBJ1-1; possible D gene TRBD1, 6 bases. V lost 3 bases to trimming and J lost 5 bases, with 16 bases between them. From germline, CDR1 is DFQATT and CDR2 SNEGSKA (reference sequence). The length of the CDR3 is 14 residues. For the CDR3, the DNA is TGCAGTGCTAGTGTGGCAGGGGACACTACTGAAGCTTTCTTT. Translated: CSASVAGDTTEAFF.

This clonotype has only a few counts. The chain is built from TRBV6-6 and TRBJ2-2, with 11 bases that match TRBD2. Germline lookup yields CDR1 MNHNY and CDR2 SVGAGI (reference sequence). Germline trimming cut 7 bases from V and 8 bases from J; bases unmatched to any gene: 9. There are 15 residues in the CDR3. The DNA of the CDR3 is TGTGCCAGCACCTTGACTAGCGGGAAATCAGGGGAGCTGTTTTTT. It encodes CASTLTSGKSGELFF.

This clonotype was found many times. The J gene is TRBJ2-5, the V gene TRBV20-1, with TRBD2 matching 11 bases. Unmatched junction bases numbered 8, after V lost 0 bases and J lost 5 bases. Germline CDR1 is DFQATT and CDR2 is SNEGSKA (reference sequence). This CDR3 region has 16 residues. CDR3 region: CSARDPGLADKETQYF. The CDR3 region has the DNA TGCAGTGCTAGAGACCCGGGACTAGCGGACAAGGAGACCCAGTACTTC.

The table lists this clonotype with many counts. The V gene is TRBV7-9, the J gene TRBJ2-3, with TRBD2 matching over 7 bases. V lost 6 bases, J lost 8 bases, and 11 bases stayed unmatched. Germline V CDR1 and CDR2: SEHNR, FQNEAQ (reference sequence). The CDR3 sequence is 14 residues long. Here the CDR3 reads CASRGEGGPLTQYF. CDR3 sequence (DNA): TGTGCCAGCAGAGGGGAGGGAGGCCCCCTTACGCAGTATTTT.

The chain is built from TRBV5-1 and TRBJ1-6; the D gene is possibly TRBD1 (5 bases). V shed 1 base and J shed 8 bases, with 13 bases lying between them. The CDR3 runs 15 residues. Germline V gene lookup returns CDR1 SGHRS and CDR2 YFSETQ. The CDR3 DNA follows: TGCGCCAGCAGCTTGTGGGGCCCCGTGGATTCACCCCTCCACTTT. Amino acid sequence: CASSLWGPVDSPLHF. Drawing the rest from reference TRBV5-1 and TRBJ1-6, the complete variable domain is KAGVTQTPRYLIKTRGQQVTLSCSPISGHRSVSWYQQTPGQGLQFLFEYFSETQRNKGNFPGRFSGRQFSNSRSEMNVSTLELGDSALYLCASSLWGPVDSPLHFGNGTRLTVT.

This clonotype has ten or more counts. The CDR3: CAIRGDRLGETQYF. DNA for the CDR3: TGTGCCATCAGGGGGGACAGACTGGGTGAGACCCAGTACTTC. The chain recombines TRBV10-3 with TRBJ2-5; 7 positions match TRBD1. Trimming removed 6 bases from V and 5 bases from J; junction bases left unmatched: 9. Germline V CDR1 and CDR2: ENHRY, SYGVKD. The CDR3 runs 14 residues.

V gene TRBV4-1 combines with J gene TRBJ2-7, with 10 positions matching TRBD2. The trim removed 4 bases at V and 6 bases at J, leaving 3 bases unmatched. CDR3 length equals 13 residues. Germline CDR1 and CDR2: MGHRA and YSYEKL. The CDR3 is CASSPGLAAEQYF. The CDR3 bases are TGCGCCAGCAGCCCAGGACTAGCGGCCGAGCAGTACTTC.

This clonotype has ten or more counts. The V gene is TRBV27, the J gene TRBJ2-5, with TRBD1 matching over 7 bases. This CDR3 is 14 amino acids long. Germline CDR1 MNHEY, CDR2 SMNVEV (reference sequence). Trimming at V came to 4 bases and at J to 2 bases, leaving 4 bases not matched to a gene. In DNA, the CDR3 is TGTGCCAGCAGTTCCGACAGGGCGCAAGAGACCCAGTACTTC. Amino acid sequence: CASSSDRAQETQYF.

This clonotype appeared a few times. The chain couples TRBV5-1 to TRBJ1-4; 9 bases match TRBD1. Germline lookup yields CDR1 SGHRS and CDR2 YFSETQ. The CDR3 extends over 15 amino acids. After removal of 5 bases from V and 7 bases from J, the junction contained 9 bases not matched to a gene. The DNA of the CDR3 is TGCGCCAGCAGGCAGGCACAGGGGGCAGTTGAAAAACTGTTTTTT. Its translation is CASRQAQGAVEKLFF. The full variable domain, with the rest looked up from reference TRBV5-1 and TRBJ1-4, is KAGVTQTPRYLIKTRGQQVTLSCSPISGHRSVSWYQQTPGQGLQFLFEYFSETQRNKGNFPGRFSGRQFSNSRSEMNVSTLELGDSALYLCASRQAQGAVEKLFFGSGTQLSVL.

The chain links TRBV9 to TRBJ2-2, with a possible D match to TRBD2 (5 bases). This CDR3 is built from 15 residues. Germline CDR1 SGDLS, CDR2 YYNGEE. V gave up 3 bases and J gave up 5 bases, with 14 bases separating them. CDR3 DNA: TGTGCCAGCAGCGGGAGGACCGCTGGGACCGGGGAGCTGTTTTTT. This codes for CASSGRTAGTGELFF.

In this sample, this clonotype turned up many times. The CDR3 DNA follows: TGTGCCAGCAGCGTTGGGTCGGCGGGGAAAAGAACAGATACGCAGTATTTT. This encodes CASSVGSAGKRTDTQYF. The chain couples TRBV5-4 to TRBJ2-3, with D perhaps TRBD2 (6 bases). The CDR3 runs 17 residues. Germline-derived CDR1 and CDR2 are SGHNT and YYREEE (reference sequence). V was pared by 4 bases and J by 3 bases, with 21 bases between. Together with reference TRBV5-4 and TRBJ2-3, the CDR3 gives the full variable domain: ETGVTQSPTHLIKTRGQQVTLRCSSQSGHNTVSWYQQALGQGPQFIFQYYREEENGRGNFPPRFSGLQFPNYSSELNVNALELDDSALYLCASSVGSAGKRTDTQYFGPGTRLTVL.